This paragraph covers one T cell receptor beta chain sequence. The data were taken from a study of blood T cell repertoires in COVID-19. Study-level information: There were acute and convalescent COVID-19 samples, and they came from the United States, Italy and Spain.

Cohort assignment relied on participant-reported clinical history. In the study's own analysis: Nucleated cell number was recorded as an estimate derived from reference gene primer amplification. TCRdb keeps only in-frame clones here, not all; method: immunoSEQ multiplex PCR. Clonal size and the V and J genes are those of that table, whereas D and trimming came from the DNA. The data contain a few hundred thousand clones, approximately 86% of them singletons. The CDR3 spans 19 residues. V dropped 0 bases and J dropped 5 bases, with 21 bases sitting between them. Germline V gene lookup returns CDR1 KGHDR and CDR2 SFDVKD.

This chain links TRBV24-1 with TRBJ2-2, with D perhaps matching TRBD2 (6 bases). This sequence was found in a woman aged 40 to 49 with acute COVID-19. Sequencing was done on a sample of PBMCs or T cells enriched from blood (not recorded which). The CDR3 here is CATSDLQWGEGGETGELFF. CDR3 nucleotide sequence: TGTGCCACCAGTGATTTGCAATGGGGGGAAGGTGGAGAGACCGGGGAGCTGTTTTTT.